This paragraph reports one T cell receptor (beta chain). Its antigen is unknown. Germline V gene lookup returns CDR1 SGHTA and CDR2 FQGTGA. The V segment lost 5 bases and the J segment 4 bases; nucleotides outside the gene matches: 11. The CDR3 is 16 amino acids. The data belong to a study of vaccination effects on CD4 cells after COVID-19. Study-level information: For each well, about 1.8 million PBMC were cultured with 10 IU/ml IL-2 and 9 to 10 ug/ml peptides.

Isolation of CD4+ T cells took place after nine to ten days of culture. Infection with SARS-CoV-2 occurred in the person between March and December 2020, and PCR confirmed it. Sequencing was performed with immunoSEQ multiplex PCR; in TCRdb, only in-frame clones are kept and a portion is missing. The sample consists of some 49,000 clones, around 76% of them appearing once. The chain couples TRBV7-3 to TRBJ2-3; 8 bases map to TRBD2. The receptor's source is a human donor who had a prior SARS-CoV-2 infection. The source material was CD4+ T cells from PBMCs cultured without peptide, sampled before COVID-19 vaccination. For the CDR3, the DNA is TGTGCCAGCAGCCCCGGTAGCGGGATGGGGTCAGATACGCAGTATTTT. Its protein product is CASSPGSGMGSDTQYF.